Below, 20 T cell receptor beta chains from the same sample are listed, as sequenced in a study of blood T cell repertoires in COVID-19. The method was immunoSEQ multiplex PCR; TCRdb's version includes in-frame clones alone and lacks a portion of them. The data hold 200,000 to 250,000 clones, with approximately 85% observed a single time. Sequencing input: peripheral blood. The source of these receptors is a man aged 35 to 55 with acute or convalescent COVID-19.

V is TRBV4-3 and J is TRBJ1-4; tentatively, D is TRBD1 (6 bases). In germline, CDR1 is LGHNA, CDR2 YSLEER. This CDR3 is 15 amino acids long. The V end was cut by 0 bases, the J end by 8 bases, with 13 bases between. The chain's CDR3 is CASSQDRAGVEKLFF. CDR3 in DNA: TGCGCCAGCAGCCAAGATCGGGCAGGGGTGGAAAAACTGTTTTTT.

The chain uses TRBV10-3 and TRBJ2-1; TRBD2 agrees at 7 bases. The germline V gene has CDR1 ENHRY and CDR2 SYGVKD. J lost 14 bases, V lost 2 bases, and 15 bases had no gene match. The CDR3 is 15 amino acids. The CDR3 coding sequence is TGTGCCATCAGTGAGACCGGGACGACGGGGGGTATGGAGTTCTTC. As protein: CAISETGTTGGMEFF.

The chain is built from TRBV7-2 and TRBJ2-1, with 9 bases lining up with TRBD1. The CDR3 is 18 residues long. Trimming at V came to 5 bases and at J to 6 bases, leaving 17 bases not matched to a gene. Germline loops: CDR1 SGHTA, CDR2 FQGNSA. The chain's CDR3 is CASSEGQGIRGRGNEQFF. The CDR3 nucleotides are TGTGCCAGCAGCGAGGGACAGGGAATAAGGGGAAGGGGCAATGAGCAGTTCTTC.

Only one count was recorded for this clone. The V call is TRBV2, the J call TRBJ2-2, with TRBD2 as a possible D gene (6 bases). The CDR3 spans 14 residues. Germline values: CDR1 SNHLY, CDR2 FYNNEI. V gave up 1 base and J gave up 7 bases, with 10 bases separating them. Written as DNA, the CDR3 is TGTGCCAGCAGTGAAGGCCGCGGGGTCGGGGAGCTGTTTTTT. This gives the protein CASSEGRGVGELFF. Filled out from reference TRBV2 and TRBJ2-2, the complete variable domain reads EPEVTQTPSHQVTQMGQEVILRCVPISNHLYFYWYRQILGQKVEFLVSFYNNEISEKSEIFDDQFSVERPDGSNFTLKIRSTKLEDSAMYFCASSEGRGVGELFFGEGSRLTVL.

The chain recombines TRBV4-2 with TRBJ2-3, with 11 bases fitting TRBD2. This CDR3 is built from 18 residues. J gave up 1 base and V 4 bases, and 10 bases lay outside the gene matches. Germline V lookup: CDR1 LGHNA, CDR2 YNFKEQ. The CDR3 is CASSRDTAGLAGTDTQYF. DNA for the CDR3: TGTGCCAGCAGCCGAGATACAGCGGGACTAGCGGGCACAGATACGCAGTATTTT.

The CDR3 DNA follows: TGTGCCAGTAGTCGACCGCATTCTGCGGGGGATAGCAATCAGCCCCAGCATTTT. This gives the protein CASSRPHSAGDSNQPQHF. The chain carries TRBV19 and TRBJ1-5; D may be TRBD1 (5 bases). V was trimmed by 5 bases and J by 0 bases, leaving 20 bases between them. CDR1 is LNHDA and CDR2 is SQIVND in the germline V gene (reference sequence). The CDR3 has 18 amino acids.

This chain joins TRBV5-6 and TRBJ1-1; 8 nucleotides match TRBD1. V gave up 4 bases and J gave up 4 bases; unmatched junction bases: 6. CDR3 length: 14 residues. Looked up from germline, CDR1 is SGHDT and CDR2 is YYEEEE. CDR3 coding DNA: TGTGCCAGCAGCCAAACAGGGGGGTCCACTGAAGCTTTCTTT. It yields the protein CASSQTGGSTEAFF. Full variable domain (missing parts from reference TRBV5-6 and TRBJ1-1): DAGVTQSPTHLIKTRGQQVTLRCSPKSGHDTVSWYQQALGQGPQFIFQYYEEEERQRGNFPDRFSGHQFPNYSSELNVNALLLGDSALYLCASSQTGGSTEAFFGQGTRLTVV.

CDR3 sequence reads: CASSTTGGGIAKNIQYF. The DNA for the CDR3 is TGTGCCAGCAGCACTACAGGGGGTGGAATAGCCAAAAACATTCAGTACTTC. The V and J genes are TRBV5-5 and TRBJ2-4; the match to TRBD1 covers 8 bases. This CDR3 contains 17 residues. Germline assignment: CDR1 SGHKS and CDR2 YYEKEE (reference sequence). V trimming: 4 bases; J trimming: 0 bases; junction bases outside the gene matches: 9. Using reference TRBV5-5 and TRBJ2-4 for the parts outside the CDR3, the full variable domain is DAGVTQSPTHLIKTRGQQVTLRCSPISGHKSVSWYQQVLGQGPQFIFQYYEKEERGRGNFPDRFSARQFPNYSSELNVNALLLGDSALYLCASSTTGGGIAKNIQYFGAGTRLSVL.

This clone was picked up a small number of times. V usage is TRBV6-4 and J usage is TRBJ1-2; 7 bases match TRBD1. Germline CDR1 is MRHNA and CDR2 is SNTAGT. The CDR3 length is 13 residues. With 5 bases clipped from V and 4 bases from J, the junction kept 4 bases outside the gene matches. CDR3 region: CASSPGQSYGYTF. The CDR3 DNA reads as TGTGCCAGCAGTCCGGGACAGTCCTATGGCTACACCTTC.

The chain joins TRBV2 to TRBJ1-1; TRBD1 might be the D (6 bases). CDR1 and CDR2 from the germline V gene are SNHLY and FYNNEI. The CDR3 spans 12 residues. The ends were cut back, 1 base at V and 9 bases at J, with 9 bases in the middle. The CDR3 nucleotides read TGTGCCAGCAGTGAAGGGCAGGGGAAAGCTTTCTTT. It is translated as CASSEGQGKAFF.

This sequence joins TRBV9 and TRBJ2-2; 7 nucleotides align to TRBD1. V trimming: 4 bases; J trimming: 2 bases; junction bases outside the gene matches: 8. Germline V gene sequence: CDR1 SGDLS, CDR2 YYNGEE. CDR3 length: 16 residues. The CDR3 region is CASSTMRQGNTGELFF. The CDR3 DNA sequence: TGTGCCAGCAGCACCATGAGACAGGGAAACACCGGGGAGCTGTTTTTT.

V and J are TRBV10-3 and TRBJ2-7; 8 bases are shared with TRBD2. Germline V gene data show CDR1 as ENHRY and CDR2 as SYGVKD. The CDR3 spans 15 residues. J was trimmed by 0 bases and V by 0 bases; bases with no gene match: 1. CDR3 amino acids: CAISESSGVSYEQYF. In DNA, the CDR3 is TGTGCCATCAGTGAGTCTAGCGGGGTCTCCTACGAGCAGTACTTC.

V is TRBV28 and J is TRBJ1-2; D gene uncertain. The CDR3 runs 14 residues. Germline CDR1 and CDR2: MDHEN and SYDVKM. V lost 3 bases and J lost 4, with 12 bases in between. CDR3 sequence reads: CASSFVQVSYGYTF. CDR3 bases: TGTGCCAGCAGTTTCGTGCAGGTCAGCTATGGCTACACCTTC.

This chain joins TRBV2 and TRBJ2-7; D uncertain. Deletions cut 10 bases from V and 0 bases from J, with 16 bases between. The CDR3 totals 14 residues. Germline-derived CDR1 and CDR2 are SNHLY and FYNNEI. The CDR3 reads CATRLGRVSYEQYF. CDR3 in DNA: TGTGCCACCCGACTGGGTCGGGTCTCCTACGAGCAGTACTTC.

In DNA form, the CDR3 reads TGTGCCAGTAGCCCCAGAGGGAGGGAGTCCGACACCGGGGAGCTGTTTTTT. It translates to CASSPRGRESDTGELFF. The chain uses TRBV19 and TRBJ2-2; 7 bases fit TRBD2. Germline assignment: CDR1 LNHDA and CDR2 SQIVND (reference sequence). With V trimmed by 6 bases and J by 3 bases, 13 bases remained unmatched. CDR3 size: 17 residues. Looking up the rest from reference TRBV19 and TRBJ2-2 gives the full variable domain: DGGITQSPKYLFRKEGQNVTLSCEQNLNHDAMYWYRQDPGQGLRLIYYSQIVNDFQKGDIAEGYSVSREKKESFPLTVTSAQKNPTAFYLCASSPRGRESDTGELFFGEGSRLTVL.

Only one count was recorded for this clone. This rearrangement joins TRBV28 to TRBJ1-5; maybe TRBD1 (6 bases). V was shortened by 2 bases and J by 2 bases, with 10 bases between the two germline ends. There are 15 residues in the CDR3. CDR1 MDHEN and CDR2 SYDVKM come from the germline V gene. In DNA, the CDR3 is TGTGCCAGCAGTTTAGTACAGGGTGGCAATCAGCCCCAGCATTTT. The encoded protein is CASSLVQGGNQPQHF.

The chain joins TRBV3-1 (or the pseudogene TRBV3-2) to TRBJ1-6; 7 bases agree with TRBD1. With V trimmed by 4 bases and J by 10 bases, 10 bases remained unmatched. The CDR3 has 15 residues. Germline CDR1 and CDR2: LGHDT and YNNKEL (reference sequence). The CDR3 bases are TGTGCCAGCAGCCCCCGCAGGGGGGTTGGGTCACCCCTCCACTTT. It yields the protein CASSPRRGVGSPLHF.

The rearrangement joins TRBV7-2 to TRBJ1-6; a possible D gene is TRBD1 (6 bases). The V gene's germline CDR1 is SGHTA and CDR2 FQGNSA. Between the trimmed V and J ends, which lost 1 base and 1 base, there was a span of 11 bases. This CDR3 has 17 residues. CDR3: CASSLDREWSYNSPLHF. For the CDR3, the DNA is TGTGCCAGCAGCTTAGACAGGGAGTGGTCCTATAATTCACCCCTCCACTTT.

V usage is TRBV7-2 and J usage is TRBJ2-3, with D possibly being TRBD1 (6 bases). Germline V gene sequence: CDR1 SGHTA, CDR2 FQGNSA. The V and J ends lost 1 base and 2 bases respectively, with 10 bases between them. CDR3 size: 15 residues. The CDR3 region is CASSLEGGDTDTQYF. The DNA for the CDR3 is TGTGCCAGCAGCTTAGAAGGGGGAGACACAGATACGCAGTATTTT.

This clone showed up just a few times. This chain uses TRBV2 with TRBJ1-1, with D hard to call. Per germline, CDR1 SNHLY and CDR2 FYNNEI. This CDR3 comprises 12 residues. V dropped 6 bases and J dropped 3 bases, with 8 bases sitting between them. The CDR3 DNA sequence: TGTGCCAGCAGACAGAAGCACACTGAAGCTTTCTTT. This sequence encodes CASRQKHTEAFF.